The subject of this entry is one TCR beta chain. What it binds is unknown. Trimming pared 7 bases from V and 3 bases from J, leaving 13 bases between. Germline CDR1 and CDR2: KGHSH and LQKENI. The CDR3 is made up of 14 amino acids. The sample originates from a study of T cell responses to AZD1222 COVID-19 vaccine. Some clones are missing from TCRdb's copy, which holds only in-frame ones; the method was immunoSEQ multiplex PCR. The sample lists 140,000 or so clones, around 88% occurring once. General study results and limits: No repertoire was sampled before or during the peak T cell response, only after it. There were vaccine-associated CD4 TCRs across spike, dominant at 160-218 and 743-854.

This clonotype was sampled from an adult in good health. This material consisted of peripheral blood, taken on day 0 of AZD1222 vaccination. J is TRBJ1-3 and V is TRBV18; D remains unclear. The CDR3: CASLNDIFGNTIYF. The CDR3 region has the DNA TGTGCCAGCTTAAACGACATATTTGGAAACACCATATATTTT.